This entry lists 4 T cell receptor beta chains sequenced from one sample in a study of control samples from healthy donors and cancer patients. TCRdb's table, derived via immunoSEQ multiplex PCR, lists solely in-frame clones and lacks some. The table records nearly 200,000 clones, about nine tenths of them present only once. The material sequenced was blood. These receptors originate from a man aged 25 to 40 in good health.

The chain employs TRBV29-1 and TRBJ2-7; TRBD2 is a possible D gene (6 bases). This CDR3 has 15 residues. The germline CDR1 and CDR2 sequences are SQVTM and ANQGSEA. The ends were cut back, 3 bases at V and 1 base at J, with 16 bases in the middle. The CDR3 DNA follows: TGCAGCGTTGATCTCGCGTCGGGGGTGTCCTACGAGCAGTACTTC. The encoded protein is CSVDLASGVSYEQYF.

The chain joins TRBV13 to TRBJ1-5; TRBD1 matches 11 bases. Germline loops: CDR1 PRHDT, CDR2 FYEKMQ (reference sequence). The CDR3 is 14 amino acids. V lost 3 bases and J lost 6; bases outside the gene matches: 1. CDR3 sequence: CASSFGTGGQPQHF. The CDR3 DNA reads TGTGCCAGCAGCTTCGGGACAGGGGGTCAGCCCCAGCATTTT.

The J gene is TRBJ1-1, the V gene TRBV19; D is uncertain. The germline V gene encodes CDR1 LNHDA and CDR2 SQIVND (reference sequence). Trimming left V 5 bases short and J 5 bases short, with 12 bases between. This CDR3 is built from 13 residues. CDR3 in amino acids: CASSPAIGTEAFF. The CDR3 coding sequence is TGTGCCAGTAGTCCCGCCATAGGTACTGAAGCTTTCTTT.

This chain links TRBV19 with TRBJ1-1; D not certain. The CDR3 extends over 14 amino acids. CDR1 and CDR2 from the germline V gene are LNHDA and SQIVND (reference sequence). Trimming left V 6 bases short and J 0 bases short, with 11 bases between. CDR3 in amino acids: CASRELRVNTEAFF. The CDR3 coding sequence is TGTGCCAGTAGAGAATTGAGGGTGAACACTGAAGCTTTCTTT.